This T cell receptor (beta chain) emerged from a study of blood T cells in healthy people across ages. Findings and caveats of the study: With naive T cell percentage, TCR beta diversity showed a strong correlation.

Individuals who donated were healthy Caucasians from Russia aged 6 to 90. V was pared by 3 bases and J by 0 bases, with 12 bases between. CDR1 and CDR2 from the germline V gene are DFQATT and SNEGSKA (reference sequence). CDR3 length: 15 amino acids. Concerning this clonotype itself: Its target is unknown.

With a J-beta primer mix and a sample-barcoded 5' primer, a second PCR ran 7 to 11 cycles. TCRdb passed the 5' RACE reads through MiXCR, listing each CDR3 protein once. The sample lists 1.5 million to 2 million distinct CDR3 sequences, roughly 27% occurring once. The receptor comes from a woman aged 25 to 39 in good health. Sequences were obtained from blood. The chain employs TRBV20-1 and TRBJ1-3; the D gene is possibly TRBD1 (5 bases). The DNA for the CDR3 is TGCAGTGCTAGGTCCGGGACTGACTCTGGAAACACCATATATTTT. Encoded protein: CSARSGTDSGNTIYF.